This TCR beta chain came from a study of T cell responses to AZD1222 COVID-19 vaccine. Note on this clone: Its target is not known.

Notes on the study in general: Two doses of AZD1222 preceded a rise in Spike-specific TCR breadth and depth.

Sequenced by immunoSEQ multiplex PCR; TCRdb stores in-frame clones only, minus some. The sample records roughly 150,000 clones, roughly 88% being singletons. In germline, CDR1 is MNHEY, CDR2 SVGAGI. CDR3 length: 12 amino acids. J lost 2 bases, V lost 6 bases, and 0 bases had no gene match. The receptor was isolated from an adult who received the AZD1222 COVID-19 vaccine. The V and J genes are TRBV6-5 and TRBJ2-7, with TRBD1 matching 8 bases. The material was peripheral blood, obtained 28 days after the second AZD1222 dose. CDR3 amino acids: CASRQGAYEQYF. As DNA, the CDR3 is TGTGCCAGCAGACAGGGGGCCTACGAGCAGTACTTC.